This T cell receptor (beta chain) was sequenced in a study of TIL therapy for anti-PD-1-resistant metastatic lung cancer. Study-wide background: Most patients had lung adenocarcinoma.

The immunoSEQ assay was v3. The method was immunoSEQ multiplex PCR; TCRdb's version includes in-frame clones alone and lacks a portion of them. Here the sample spans about 26,000 clones, under 80% being singletons. Study conclusions and caveats: Compared with baseline intratumoral T cells, expanded TIL cultures were more clonal and less diverse (about 6% vs 30%). Patients were highly selected, enriched for treatment-naive, never-smoker and oncogene-addicted cases.

In the case of this clone: Antigen specificity is unknown.

Time point of the sample: pre-treatment sample, taken before nivolumab and TIL therapy. Tumor tissue came from excised metastases, mostly pleural nodules or supraclavicular lymph nodes. This CDR3 is 15 amino acids long. In germline, CDR1 is SGHDN, CDR2 FVKESK. Trimming took 4 bases from V and 0 from J, leaving 11 bases between them. The gene calls are TRBV14 and TRBJ2-3; either TRBD1 or TRBD2 may fit D (5 bases each). This specimen was tumor tissue, taken at baseline. The clonotype comes from a woman between 25 and 85 years old with non-small cell lung cancer. CDR3 nucleotides: TGTGCCAGCAGCCGGAGGACACCTAGCACAGATACGCAGTATTTT. It specifies CASSRRTPSTDTQYF.